The subject of this entry is one T cell receptor (beta chain). Its specificity is not known. Staining for CD45RO/CCR7/CD25/CD127/CD95/CD27 allowed sorting of CD4+ naive, central memory, regulatory and stem cell-like memory cells. All of the isolated RNA was reverse transcribed, so expressed TCRB transcripts were sequenced. Profiling relied on immunoSEQ multiplex PCR, and the TCRdb table lists in-frame clones only, not all of them. In the table there are 860,000 or so clones, 15% to 20% of which are singletons. V lost 4 bases to trimming and J lost 2 bases; unmatched junction nucleotides: 12. The CDR3 is made up of 18 amino acids. The germline V gene encodes CDR1 LNHDA and CDR2 SQIVND (reference sequence). The data derive from a study of beta chain features in type 1 diabetes. The overall study: Comparable age, gender and cell yields were observed in patients relative to healthy donors.

Broader study findings: The naive, central memory and Treg TCRB repertoires showed an apparent similarity that was greater among patients than among healthy donors. Fewer insertions but more deletions were seen at VDJ junctions in type 1 diabetes patients.

The material sequenced was naive CD4+ T cells from blood. The clonotype originates from a woman between 18 and 29 years old in good health. The genes are TRBV19 and TRBJ2-3, with 10 bases fitting TRBD2. CDR3 in DNA: TGTGCCAGTAGTACGAACCAAGTAGCGGGAGGCCCCACAGATACGCAGTATTTT. Protein sequence: CASSTNQVAGGPTDTQYF.